Below, 11 T cell receptor beta chains from the same sample are listed, as sequenced in a study of shared clonotypes between healthy human individuals. Sequencing used immunoSEQ multiplex PCR; TCRdb keeps in-frame clones, though not all of them. The table shows about 680,000 clones, with roughly 73% occurring only once. The sequencing input was memory CD4+ T cells sorted from blood. Stated subset: CD45RA-negative fraction. Receptor source: a woman in her twenties or thirties in good health.

This sequence joins TRBV25-1 and TRBJ2-7, with D hard to call. The germline V gene has CDR1 MGHDK and CDR2 SYGVNS. The V end lost 3 bases, the J end lost 6 bases, and 12 bases lay between the germline ends. The CDR3 loop spans 13 amino acids. The CDR3 DNA is TGTGCCAGCAGTGATGATTTAGGAACCGAGCAGTACTTC. The encoded protein is CASSDDLGTEQYF.

The chain joins TRBV28 to TRBJ2-6, with D unclear. Germline CDR1 MDHEN, CDR2 SYDVKM. Trimming took 6 bases from V and 1 from J, leaving 13 bases between them. The CDR3 consists of 16 residues. CDR3 sequence: CASSQSAVSGANVLTF. CDR3 coding DNA: TGTGCCAGCAGCCAATCCGCAGTGTCTGGGGCCAACGTCCTGACTTTC.

The chain uses TRBV14 and TRBJ2-7, with 11 bases lining up with TRBD2. Germline V gene lookup returns CDR1 SGHDN and CDR2 FVKESK. This CDR3 has 15 amino acids. V trimming: 3 bases; J trimming: 1 base; junction bases outside the gene matches: 2. In DNA, the CDR3 is TGTGCCAGCAGCCAGACTAGCGGGAAATCCTACGAGCAGTACTTC. Amino acids: CASSQTSGKSYEQYF.

A few counts support this clone. This chain links TRBV5-1 with TRBJ2-3; D gene unclear. V lost 5 bases, J lost 0 bases, and 10 bases lay in between. CDR1 and CDR2 (germline): SGHRS, YFSETQ. The CDR3 spans 14 residues. The CDR3 here is CASSQIPSTDTQYF. The CDR3 DNA is TGCGCCAGCAGTCAGATACCTAGCACAGATACGCAGTATTTT.

This rearrangement joins TRBV9 to TRBJ1-1; 7 bases are a match to TRBD1. The CDR3 is made up of 13 amino acids. V dropped 3 bases and J dropped 9; count of bases not matched to a gene: 8. In germline, CDR1 is SGDLS, CDR2 YYNGEE. In DNA form, the CDR3 reads TGTGCCAGCAGCGACTTTAGGACAGGAAAAGCTTTCTTT. Translating it yields CASSDFRTGKAFF.

The chain recombines TRBV5-1 with TRBJ2-2; tentatively, D is TRBD2 (6 bases). Trimming removed 3 bases at V and 1 base at J, with 10 bases between. Germline-derived CDR1 and CDR2 are SGHRS and YFSETQ. The CDR3 has 15 amino acids. The CDR3 reads CASSYHSGNTGELFF. The CDR3 DNA reads as TGCGCCAGCAGCTACCATAGCGGGAACACCGGGGAGCTGTTTTTT.

This chain uses TRBV5-1 with TRBJ1-4, with a tentative D call TRBD1 (6 bases). Trimming removed 3 bases at V and 0 bases at J, with 12 bases between. Looked up from germline, CDR1 is SGHRS and CDR2 is YFSETQ. The CDR3 is 16 residues long. CDR3 bases: TGCGCCAGCAGCTGGAGACAGGCGTCAACTAATGAAAAACTGTTTTTT. Protein sequence: CASSWRQASTNEKLFF. The entire variable domain, with the rest obtained from reference TRBV5-1 and TRBJ1-4, is as follows: KAGVTQTPRYLIKTRGQQVTLSCSPISGHRSVSWYQQTPGQGLQFLFEYFSETQRNKGNFPGRFSGRQFSNSRSEMNVSTLELGDSALYLCASSWRQASTNEKLFFGSGTQLSVL.

As for this clone: Additional DNA sequences in this sample encode the identical CDR3. The chain couples TRBV5-1 to TRBJ1-3; 7 bases map to TRBD1. The junction had 3 bases not matched to a gene; V was cut back by 4 bases and J by 2 bases. CDR1 SGHRS and CDR2 YFSETQ come from the germline V gene. This CDR3 has 14 residues. The CDR3 region has the DNA TGCGCCAGCAGCCTCGGGACAGCTGGAAACACCATATATTTT. Its protein is CASSLGTAGNTIYF.

The J gene is TRBJ2-3, the V gene TRBV7-9; D is ambiguous. The length of the CDR3 is 15 residues. The V gene's germline CDR1 is SEHNR and CDR2 FQNEAQ (reference sequence). V lost 2 bases, J lost 2 bases, and 11 bases lay in between. CDR3 residues: CASSLSGPPTDTQYF. CDR3 bases: TGTGCCAGCAGCTTATCGGGCCCTCCCACAGATACGCAGTATTTT.

This sequence joins TRBV7-9 and TRBJ1-2; TRBD1 matches at 7 bases. J lost 3 bases, V lost 8 bases, and 3 bases had no gene match. CDR1 and CDR2 (germline): SEHNR, FQNEAQ (reference sequence). The CDR3 spans 12 residues. CDR3 sequence: CASRDRDYGYTF. The CDR3 DNA follows: TGTGCCAGCCGAGACAGGGACTATGGCTACACCTTC.

The chain has TRBV5-1 and TRBJ2-7, with D perhaps matching TRBD2 (6 bases). Trimming took 1 base from V and 2 from J, leaving 13 bases between them. The CDR3 spans 15 residues. Germline lookup yields CDR1 SGHRS and CDR2 YFSETQ. DNA for the CDR3: TGCGCCAGCAGCTTGAGCGGAGGGGCCCCCTACGAGCAGTACTTC. It encodes CASSLSGGAPYEQYF.